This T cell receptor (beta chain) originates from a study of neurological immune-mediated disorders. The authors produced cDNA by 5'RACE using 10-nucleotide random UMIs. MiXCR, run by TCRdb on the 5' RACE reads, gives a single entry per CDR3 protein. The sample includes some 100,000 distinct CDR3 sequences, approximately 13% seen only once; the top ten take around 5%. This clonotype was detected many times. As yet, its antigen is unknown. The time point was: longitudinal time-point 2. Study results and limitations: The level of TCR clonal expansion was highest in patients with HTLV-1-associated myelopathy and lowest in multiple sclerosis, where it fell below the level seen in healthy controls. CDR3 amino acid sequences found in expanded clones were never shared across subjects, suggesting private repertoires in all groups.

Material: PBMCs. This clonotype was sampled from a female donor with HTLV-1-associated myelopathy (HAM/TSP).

In DNA form, the CDR3 reads TGTGCCAGCAGTTTTCAACCCCCTGAGCAGTTCTTC. This gives the protein CASSFQPPEQFF. This sequence joins TRBV12-3 or TRBV12-4 and TRBJ2-1; D not resolved. This CDR3 region has 12 residues. Trimming cost V 3 bases and J 9 bases, with 9 bases left between them.